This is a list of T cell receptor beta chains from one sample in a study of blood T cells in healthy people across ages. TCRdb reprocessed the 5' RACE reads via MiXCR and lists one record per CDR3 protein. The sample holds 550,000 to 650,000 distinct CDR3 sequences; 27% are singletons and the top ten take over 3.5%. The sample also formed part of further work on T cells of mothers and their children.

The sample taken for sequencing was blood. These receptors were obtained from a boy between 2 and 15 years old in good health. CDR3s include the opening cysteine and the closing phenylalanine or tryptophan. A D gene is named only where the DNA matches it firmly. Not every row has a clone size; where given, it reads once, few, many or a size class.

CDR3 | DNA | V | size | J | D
CSVDLTGTGTLYEQYF | TGCAGCGTTGATTTAACTGGGACAGGGACCCTCTACGAGCAGTACTTC | TRBV29-1 | NA | TRBJ2-7 | TRBD1
CASSSEGPGRETQYF | TGTGCCAGCAGCTCTGAGGGGCCGGGAAGGGAGACCCAGTACTTC | TRBV21-1 | NA | TRBJ2-5 | NA
CASTYGLKNTEAFF | TGTGCCAGCACCTATGGGTTGAAGAACACTGAAGCTTTCTTT | TRBV12-3/TRBV12-4 | NA | TRBJ1-1 | NA
CASSYFGPPYEQYF | TGTGCCAGCAGTTACTTCGGACCACCCTACGAGCAGTACTTC | TRBV6-6 | many | TRBJ2-7 | NA
CAWSGGRRDTEAFF | TGTGCCTGGAGTGGGGGACGTAGGGACACTGAAGCTTTCTTT | TRBV30 | NA | TRBJ1-1 | NA
CASSRLAGQETQYF | TGTGCCAGCTCACGACTAGCGGGTCAAGAGACCCAGTACTTC | TRBV18 | few | TRBJ2-5 | TRBD2
CAGSLREGYYGYTF | TGTGCCGGCAGCTTAAGAGAGGGGTACTATGGCTACACCTTC | TRBV7-8 | NA | TRBJ1-2 | NA
CASSQGGRGGDTQYF | TGCGCCAGCAGCCAGGGCGGGAGAGGGGGAGATACGCAGTATTTT | TRBV4-3 | NA | TRBJ2-3 | NA
CSARDDLRLAFETQYF | TGCAGTGCTAGAGACGACCTTAGGTTGGCGTTCGAGACCCAGTACTTC | TRBV20-1 | NA | TRBJ2-5 | NA
CASSDSIITVAGGPNEQFF | TGTGCCAGCAGCGATTCAATTATTACTGTAGCGGGGGGCCCCAATGAGCAGTTCTTC | TRBV9 | NA | TRBJ2-1 | TRBD2
CASSPPGPFHEQYF | TGTGCCAGCAGCCCCCCGGGACCCTTCCACGAGCAGTACTTC | TRBV7-9 | few | TRBJ2-7 | NA
CSVGPSNEQFF | TGCAGCGTTGGGCCTAGCAATGAGCAGTTCTTC | TRBV29-1 | NA | TRBJ2-1 | NA
CASSARDRVTEAFF | TGTGCCAGCAGCGCCCGCGACAGGGTCACTGAAGCTTTCTTT | TRBV7-9 | NA | TRBJ1-1 | TRBD1
CAWSPRLAGTFGQYF | TGTGCCTGGAGTCCCAGACTAGCGGGCACGTTCGGGCAGTACTTC | TRBV30 | NA | TRBJ2-7 | TRBD2
CASSQPGLSEKLFF | TGTGCCAGCAGCCAACCGGGACTTTCCGAAAAACTGTTTTTT | TRBV3-1 | few | TRBJ1-4 | NA
CASSLIKGSKNIQYF | TGTGCCAGCAGCCTCATCAAGGGATCCAAAAACATTCAGTACTTC | TRBV11-2 | once | TRBJ2-4 | NA
CATSPVTGSENQETRYF | TGTGCCACCAGTCCCGTCACAGGATCGGAGAACCAAGAGACCCGGTACTTC | TRBV24-1 | NA | TRBJ2-5 | NA
CASSPTGGLDEQFF | TGTGCCAGCAGTCCGACAGGGGGCCTAGATGAGCAGTTCTTC | TRBV6-5 | NA | TRBJ2-1 | TRBD1
CASSLVPPGQRVGYTF | TGTGCCAGCAGCTTAGTTCCCCCGGGACAGAGAGTGGGCTACACCTTC | TRBV7-2 | few | TRBJ1-2 | TRBD1
CATSDSLDNEQFF | TGTGCCACCAGTGACTCCTTGGACAATGAGCAGTTCTTC | TRBV24-1 | NA | TRBJ2-1 | NA
CASSQDPGSAYEQYF | TGTGCCAGCAGCCAAGATCCCGGATCCGCCTACGAGCAGTACTTC | TRBV14 | NA | TRBJ2-7 | NA
CASSKHWDRDEATNEKLFF | TGTGCCAGCAGCAAGCATTGGGACAGGGATGAGGCAACTAATGAAAAACTGTTTTTT | TRBV7-2 | few | TRBJ1-4 | TRBD1
CASSSRTRDLGEQFF | TGTGCCAGCAGTTCTCGAACAAGGGATTTGGGTGAGCAGTTCTTC | TRBV11-2 | few | TRBJ2-1 | NA
CATSRDLGTGPLGTIVNEQFF | TGTGCCACCAGCAGAGATCTCGGGACAGGGCCGTTGGGGACGATCGTGAATGAGCAGTTCTTC | TRBV15 | few | TRBJ2-1 | TRBD1
CASSQGRAEYGYTF | TGCGCCAGCAGCCAAGGAAGGGCGGAATATGGCTACACCTTC | TRBV4-1 | NA | TRBJ1-2 | NA
CASSETSGGGDTQYF | TGTGCCAGCAGTGAAACTAGCGGGGGTGGAGATACGCAGTATTTT | TRBV6-1 | few | TRBJ2-3 | TRBD2
CASSFRGRETQYF | TGTGCCAGCAGCTTTAGGGGACGGGAGACCCAGTACTTC | TRBV11-2 | NA | TRBJ2-5 | NA
CSVGYLKPSVSSYEQYF | TGCAGCGTTGGTTACTTGAAGCCTAGCGTCAGCTCCTACGAGCAGTACTTC | TRBV29-1 | NA | TRBJ2-7 | NA
CASSRPLRSSYNEQFF | TGTGCCAGCTCACGGCCGTTGCGTAGCTCCTACAATGAGCAGTTCTTC | TRBV18 | few | TRBJ2-1 | NA
CASSQGALGTEAFF | TGCGCCAGCAGTCAAGGGGCATTGGGCACTGAAGCTTTCTTT | TRBV5-1 | NA | TRBJ1-1 | NA
CASSELAGGNTGELFF | TGTGCCAGCAGCGAACTAGCGGGGGGCAACACCGGGGAGCTGTTTTTT | TRBV21-1 | few | TRBJ2-2 | NA
CASSFGTAGHDQYF | TGTGCCAGCAGCTTCGGGACGGCGGGACACGACCAGTACTTC | TRBV11-2 | NA | TRBJ2-7 | NA
CASSLSRSGPYEQYF | TGTGCCAGCAGCTTAAGCCGTAGCGGTCCCTACGAGCAGTACTTC | TRBV7-2 | few | TRBJ2-7 | NA
CASSWGGETQYFGPGTRLTF | NA | TRBV5-1 | few | TRBJ1-2 | NA
CASSNRGILAKNIQYF | TGTGCCAGCAGCAATCGGGGGATCCTAGCCAAAAACATTCAGTACTTC | TRBV21-1 | few | TRBJ2-4 | NA
CASSRSGVAANYGYTF | TGTGCCAGCAGCCGCTCCGGGGTGGCCGCTAACTATGGCTACACCTTC | TRBV7-2 | NA | TRBJ1-2 | NA
CAAAREQRAPEQYF | TGTGCCGCAGCCCGGGAACAGCGGGCCCCCGAGCAGTACTTC | TRBV2 | NA | TRBJ2-7 | NA
CASGLKGSNYGYTF | TGTGCTAGTGGTTTAAAGGGGTCTAACTATGGCTACACCTTC | TRBV12-5 | few | TRBJ1-2 | NA
CASTTGGTYNEQFF | TGCGCCAGCACGACAGGGGGCACCTACAATGAGCAGTTCTTC | TRBV5-1 | few | TRBJ2-1 | TRBD1